This is a list of T cell receptor beta chains from one sample in a study of blood T cell repertoires in COVID-19. Clones were read by immunoSEQ multiplex PCR, and TCRdb kept only the in-frame ones, dropping some. This table holds around 250,000 clones, roughly 84% found once. Specimen: peripheral blood. The receptor source for this set is a woman aged 18-30 years with acute or convalescent COVID-19. Each CDR3 is given with its conserved first and last residue. A D gene is named only where the DNA matches it firmly. Expanded clones are given a class, and other clones once, few, many or no size at all.

d_gene: NA; j_gene: TRBJ2-3; v_gene: TRBV4-3; abundance: NA; CDR3aa: CASSQYSGSTDTQYF; CDR3nt: TGCGCCAGCAGCCAATATAGCGGAAGCACAGATACGCAGTATTTT
d_gene: TRBD1; j_gene: TRBJ1-1; v_gene: TRBV28; abundance: once; CDR3aa: CASRIGQGATEAFF; CDR3nt: TGTGCCAGCAGGATAGGGCAGGGGGCGACTGAAGCTTTCTTT
d_gene: TRBD1; j_gene: TRBJ1-2; v_gene: TRBV15; abundance: NA; CDR3aa: CATSRSTPGQGGNYGYTF; CDR3nt: TGTGCCACCAGCAGATCGACACCGGGACAGGGGGGTAACTATGGCTACACCTTC
d_gene: NA; j_gene: TRBJ1-1; v_gene: TRBV29-1; abundance: NA; CDR3aa: CSAQGTEAFF; CDR3nt: TGCAGCGCACAGGGAACTGAAGCTTTCTTT
d_gene: TRBD2; j_gene: TRBJ2-7; v_gene: TRBV19; abundance: NA; CDR3aa: CASSRRLAGGPWREQYF; CDR3nt: TGTGCCAGTAGTAGGCGCCTAGCGGGAGGCCCCTGGAGGGAGCAGTACTTC
d_gene: TRBD2; j_gene: TRBJ2-7; v_gene: TRBV5-1; abundance: NA; CDR3aa: CASSQLPGLADSYEQYF; CDR3nt: TGCGCCAGCAGCCAGTTACCGGGACTAGCGGACTCCTACGAGCAGTACTTC
d_gene: NA; j_gene: TRBJ1-3; v_gene: TRBV4-2; abundance: NA; CDR3aa: CASSQDSQGKFSGNTIYF; CDR3nt: TGTGCCAGCAGCCAAGATAGTCAGGGGAAGTTCTCTGGAAACACCATATATTTT
d_gene: TRBD2; j_gene: TRBJ2-5; v_gene: TRBV12-5; abundance: NA; CDR3aa: CASGGTSGSSSQETQYF; CDR3nt: TGTGCTAGTGGGGGGACTAGCGGGAGTAGTAGCCAAGAGACCCAGTACTTC
d_gene: TRBD2; j_gene: TRBJ2-3; v_gene: TRBV6-2/TRBV6-3; abundance: NA; CDR3aa: CASSWGRASDTQYF; CDR3nt: TGTGCCAGCAGTTGGGGGAGGGCTTCAGATACGCAGTATTTT
d_gene: NA; j_gene: TRBJ2-7; v_gene: TRBV27; abundance: once; CDR3aa: CASTSLQGNPYEQYF; CDR3nt: TGTGCCAGCACCTCTCTTCAGGGGAACCCCTACGAGCAGTACTTC
d_gene: TRBD2; j_gene: TRBJ2-2; v_gene: TRBV29-1; abundance: once; CDR3aa: CSVEGSSGSGTGELFF; CDR3nt: TGCAGCGTTGAAGGATCAAGCGGGAGTGGAACCGGGGAGCTGTTTTTT
d_gene: TRBD2; j_gene: TRBJ2-3; v_gene: TRBV19; abundance: NA; CDR3aa: CASTPLAGVGDTQYF; CDR3nt: TGTGCCAGTACCCCACTAGCGGGAGTGGGAGATACGCAGTATTTT
d_gene: TRBD1; j_gene: TRBJ1-1; v_gene: TRBV28; abundance: once; CDR3aa: CASATGTGGLITEAFF; CDR3nt: TGTGCCAGCGCAACCGGGACAGGGGGGCTGATTACTGAAGCTTTCTTT
d_gene: TRBD2; j_gene: TRBJ2-1; v_gene: TRBV30; abundance: NA; CDR3aa: CAWSVSGGNTYNEQFF; CDR3nt: TGTGCCTGGAGTGTCTCGGGAGGCAACACCTACAATGAGCAGTTCTTC
d_gene: NA; j_gene: TRBJ1-2; v_gene: TRBV30; abundance: NA; CDR3aa: CAWDSRYGYTF; CDR3nt: TGTGCCTGGGACAGTCGCTATGGCTACACCTTC
d_gene: TRBD1; j_gene: TRBJ1-5; v_gene: TRBV18; abundance: NA; CDR3aa: CASSHGTGSQNQPQHF; CDR3nt: TGTGCCAGCTCACACGGGACAGGAAGCCAAAATCAGCCCCAGCATTTT
d_gene: TRBD1; j_gene: TRBJ2-7; v_gene: TRBV28; abundance: NA; CDR3aa: CASSTHRPGQGRLYEQYF; CDR3nt: TGTGCCAGCAGTACCCATCGACCGGGACAGGGTCGCTTGTACGAGCAGTACTTC
d_gene: TRBD1; j_gene: TRBJ1-5; v_gene: TRBV2; abundance: NA; CDR3aa: CASTGQKFNQPQHF; CDR3nt: TGTGCCAGCACGGGACAGAAATTCAATCAGCCCCAGCATTTT
d_gene: NA; j_gene: TRBJ2-1; v_gene: TRBV5-1; abundance: NA; CDR3aa: CASSLGPSGVGGNEQFF; CDR3nt: TGCGCCAGCAGCTTGGGGCCCTCGGGGGTCGGGGGCAATGAGCAGTTCTTC
d_gene: TRBD1; j_gene: TRBJ2-5; v_gene: TRBV4-1; abundance: NA; CDR3aa: CASSPGTGRRETQYF; CDR3nt: TGCGCCAGCAGCCCGGGGACAGGGAGGAGGGAGACCCAGTACTTC
d_gene: TRBD2; j_gene: TRBJ2-6; v_gene: TRBV11-3; abundance: NA; CDR3aa: CASSPSGGAGANVLTF; CDR3nt: TGTGCCAGCAGCCCTAGTGGGGGGGCTGGGGCCAACGTCCTGACTTTC
d_gene: NA; j_gene: TRBJ1-2; v_gene: TRBV27; abundance: NA; CDR3aa: CAPRAYGYTF; CDR3nt: TGTGCCCCGCGGGCCTATGGCTACACCTTC
d_gene: NA; j_gene: TRBJ2-7; v_gene: TRBV19; abundance: NA; CDR3aa: CASSSGRDLYEQYF; CDR3nt: TGTGCCAGTAGTTCGGGGCGGGATCTCTACGAGCAGTACTTC
d_gene: NA; j_gene: TRBJ1-6; v_gene: TRBV6-6; abundance: NA; CDR3aa: CASSPHAQSPSYNSPLHF; CDR3nt: TGTGCCAGCAGTCCACACGCCCAGTCTCCCTCCTATAATTCACCCCTCCACTTT